Detailed here is one T cell receptor beta chain. Per the study methods: Reference gene primer amplification yielded estimated nucleated cell counts. Clones were sequenced by immunoSEQ multiplex PCR, and TCRdb holds only the in-frame ones, with some missing. D and trimming come from the DNA, and the V and J calls and clone size come from that table. In the table there are about 69,000 clones, around three quarters of which are singletons. The data were taken from a study of blood T cell repertoires in COVID-19. In the study overall: Specimens from acute and convalescent COVID-19 originated in the United States, Italy and Spain. Sample material is recorded as cDNA or gDNA derived from T cells, B-cell-depleted T cells, or PBMCs.

The CDR3 is 12 amino acids. V lost 6 bases and J lost 12; bases outside the gene matches: 9. Germline V gene sequence: CDR1 SNHLY, CDR2 FYNNEI. The sequence was obtained from a man aged 55-75 years with acute or convalescent COVID-19. Specimen: peripheral blood. The gene calls are TRBV2 and TRBJ2-7; TRBD1 aligns across 9 bases. In nucleotides, the CDR3 is TGTGCCAGCAGGGACAGGGGACCTAAGTGGTACTTC. Encoded protein: CASRDRGPKWYF.